Below are 24 T cell receptor beta chains sequenced from a single sample in a study of graft-versus-host responses after intestinal transplantation. Here immunoSEQ multiplex PCR was the method, and the copy in TCRdb shows in-frame clones only, minus some. The sample contains some 130,000 clones, around 90% of which appear only once. Which antigens these TCRs recognize remains unknown. Sequencing was performed on unstimulated CD4+ T cells sorted from spleen or lymph node cells, taken before intestinal transplant. These receptors all stem from a human donor who received an intestinal transplant.

The chain recombines TRBV4-1 with TRBJ2-7; unclear D gene. In germline, CDR1 is MGHRA, CDR2 YSYEKL. This CDR3 has 14 amino acids. Trimming pared 1 base from V and 3 bases from J, leaving 10 bases between. CDR3 coding DNA: TGCGCCAGCAGCCAAGTAAATCGTGTCTACGAGCAGTACTTC. It codes for CASSQVNRVYEQYF.

The genes are TRBV18 and TRBJ1-1; 8 nucleotides agree with TRBD1. Germline trimming cut 5 bases from V and 4 bases from J; bases unmatched to any gene: 9. The V gene's germline CDR1 is KGHSH and CDR2 LQKENI. The CDR3 loop spans 15 amino acids. The CDR3 is CASSSQGQGITEAFF. In DNA form, the CDR3 reads TGTGCCAGCTCATCACAAGGACAGGGTATCACTGAAGCTTTCTTT.

The chain joins TRBV10-3 to TRBJ2-3; the D call may be TRBD1 or TRBD2 (5 bases each). The CDR3 has 18 amino acids. The V end was cut by 3 bases, the J end by 2 bases, with 21 bases between. Germline values: CDR1 ENHRY, CDR2 SYGVKD. The CDR3 DNA is TGTGCCATCAGTGACCGTGGGGACGCACAGCGGCCCACAGATACGCAGTATTTT. Amino acid sequence: CAISDRGDAQRPTDTQYF.

The sample holds one count of this clone. The chain is built from TRBV7-9 and TRBJ1-1; no reliable D call. Germline V gives CDR1 SEHNR, CDR2 FQNEAQ (reference sequence). The CDR3 loop spans 13 amino acids. The V gene lost 5 bases and the J gene lost 6 bases, with 13 bases spanning the gap. The DNA of the CDR3 is TGTGCCAGCAGCAGCCCGGCGCGCCCTGAAGCTTTCTTT. Protein sequence: CASSSPARPEAFF.

This chain connects TRBV14 to TRBJ2-3; unclear D gene. V was clipped by 4 bases and J by 2 bases, with 13 bases between them. The CDR3 is made up of 15 amino acids. Looked up from germline, CDR1 is SGHDN and CDR2 is FVKESK. The CDR3 loop is CASSPMRQYTDTQYF. As DNA, the CDR3 is TGTGCCAGCAGCCCCATGAGGCAGTACACAGATACGCAGTATTTT.

This chain connects TRBV5-6 to TRBJ2-6; no clear D. The CDR3 totals 17 residues. Per germline, CDR1 SGHDT and CDR2 YYEEEE. V was pared by 0 bases and J by 1 base, with 11 bases between. CDR3 in DNA: TGTGCCAGCAGCTTGGTTTCGGTACCGTCTGGGGCCAACGTCCTGACTTTC. Translating it yields CASSLVSVPSGANVLTF.

This rearrangement joins TRBV18 to TRBJ2-3, with 13 nucleotides matching TRBD2. The germline V gene encodes CDR1 KGHSH and CDR2 LQKENI. This CDR3 is built from 18 residues. With V trimmed by 1 base and J by 4 bases, 8 bases remained unmatched. CDR3 loop: CASSPRGTSGAQADTQYF. CDR3 DNA: TGTGCCAGCTCACCACGGGGGACTAGCGGGGCCCAGGCAGATACGCAGTATTTT.

This sequence joins TRBV4-1 and TRBJ1-6; 7 bases align to TRBD1. V lost 1 base, J lost 4 bases, and 10 bases stayed unmatched. The CDR3 is 18 amino acids. Germline V gene lookup returns CDR1 MGHRA and CDR2 YSYEKL. CDR3 in DNA: TGCGCCAGCAGCCAAGGCGGGACAGAGATACTATATAATTCACCCCTCCACTTT. Translation gives CASSQGGTEILYNSPLHF.

This chain connects TRBV11-2 to TRBJ1-4; weak D call: TRBD1 (5 bases). The germline V and J ends were trimmed by 2 bases and 12 bases, with 13 bases remaining between them. The germline CDR1 and CDR2 sequences are SGHAT and FQNNGV. CDR3 size: 13 residues. CDR3 in amino acids: CASSLQGLGELFF. Written as DNA, the CDR3 is TGTGCCAGCAGCTTACAGGGCCTGGGGGAACTGTTTTTT. Combining the CDR3 with reference TRBV11-2 and TRBJ1-4 gives the whole variable domain EAGVAQSPRYKIIEKRQSVAFWCNPISGHATLYWYQQILGQGPKLLIQFQNNGVVDDSQLPKDRFSAERLKGVDSTLKIQPAKLEDSAVYLCASSLQGLGELFFGSGTQLSVL.

The gene calls are TRBV6-1 and TRBJ1-5, with a possible D match to TRBD1 (6 bases). With 6 bases removed from V and 1 base from J, the gap between germline ends came to 7 bases. Germline-derived CDR1 and CDR2 are MNHNS and SASEGT. The CDR3 sequence is 13 residues long. The CDR3 DNA follows: TGTGCCAGCAGAACAGGGAGCAATCAGCCCCAGCATTTT. It yields the protein CASRTGSNQPQHF.

This clone has only one observation. The genes are TRBV9 and TRBJ2-3; perhaps TRBD2 as D (6 bases). CDR1 SGDLS and CDR2 YYNGEE come from the germline V gene. The ends were cut back, 0 bases at V and 4 bases at J, with 6 bases in the middle. The CDR3 has 13 amino acids. The CDR3 DNA sequence: TGTGCCAGCAGCGTAGGGGGGGCAGATACGCAGTATTTT. Its translation: CASSVGGADTQYF.

The chain carries TRBV6-6 and TRBJ2-5; possible D gene TRBD2, 6 bases. The CDR3 has 14 residues. Germline lookup yields CDR1 MNHNY and CDR2 SVGAGI (reference sequence). V was clipped by 0 bases and J by 5 bases, with 10 bases between them. The CDR3 reads CASSYSRGWETQYF. The DNA for the CDR3 is TGTGCCAGCAGTTACTCGCGGGGTTGGGAGACCCAGTACTTC.

The chain recombines TRBV1 with TRBJ2-5; whether TRBD2, the table's D call, matches the DNA was not checked. TRBV1 is described as a pseudogene. The CDR3 sequence is 17 residues long. The CDR3 bases are TGCACCAGCAGCCAAGATAGGACGGGGGGATCCCAAGAGACCCAGTACTTC. Protein: CTSSQDRTGGSQETQYF.

In regard to this clone: Within the sample, other DNA sequences also encode this same CDR3. In DNA, the CDR3 is TGTGCCAGCAGCTTGGGAGAGAACACTGAAGCTTTCTTT. This encodes CASSLGENTEAFF. The chain employs TRBV5-6 and TRBJ1-1; D is ambiguous. Looked up from germline, CDR1 is SGHDT and CDR2 is YYEEEE. Between the trimmed V and J ends, which lost 0 bases and 1 base, there was a span of 4 bases. The CDR3 has 13 amino acids.

This chain joins TRBV9 and TRBJ1-1; D is possibly TRBD1 (6 bases). CDR1 and CDR2 (germline): SGDLS, YYNGEE. The V end lost 3 bases, the J end lost 3 bases, and 18 bases lay between the germline ends. The CDR3 contains 16 residues. CDR3 protein: CASSDPSGDFDTEAFF. The DNA of the CDR3 is TGTGCCAGCAGCGACCCGTCAGGGGATTTTGACACTGAAGCTTTCTTT.

The chain has TRBV9 and TRBJ2-6; 10 bases fit TRBD1. Germline CDR1 reads SGDLS; CDR2 reads YYNGEE. The CDR3 runs 18 residues. V was pared by 3 bases and J by 1 base, with 7 bases of the junction left unmatched. CDR3 in amino acids: CASSGPGQGLSGANVLTF. The CDR3 DNA follows: TGTGCCAGCAGCGGACCGGGACAGGGGTTGTCTGGGGCCAACGTCCTGACTTTC.

In its sample, this clone was seen once. The V and J genes are TRBV19 and TRBJ2-1; 12 nucleotides line up with TRBD1. In germline, CDR1 is LNHDA, CDR2 SQIVND (reference sequence). The ends lost 7 bases at V and 9 bases at J; junction bases unmatched: 10. This CDR3 has 15 residues. CDR3 bases: TGTGCCAGTAAAGATCCGGGACAGGGGGCGGCTGAGCAGTTCTTC. This sequence encodes CASKDPGQGAAEQFF.

The V gene is TRBV6-5, the J gene TRBJ1-2; 7 bases are a match to TRBD1. The germline V gene has CDR1 MNHEY and CDR2 SVGAGI. The CDR3 covers 15 residues. With 5 bases clipped from V and 4 bases from J, the junction kept 10 bases outside the gene matches. The CDR3 DNA reads as TGTGCCAGCAGTCGCCCGCGGCAGGGGGGCTATGGCTACACCTTC. Amino acids: CASSRPRQGGYGYTF.

This clone was recorded only once. The chain combines TRBV6-1 with TRBJ1-4; tentative D call: TRBD1 (5 bases). The CDR3 has 15 residues. The germline CDR1 and CDR2 sequences are MNHNS and SASEGT. Trimming removed 6 bases from V and 7 bases from J, with 18 bases in between. CDR3 sequence reads: CASRAGGQGSEKLFF. DNA of the CDR3: TGTGCCAGCAGAGCTGGAGGTCAGGGTAGTGAAAAACTGTTTTTT.

This clone was found a few times. The rearrangement links TRBV10-1 to TRBJ1-3; no definite D call. Per germline, CDR1 WNHNN and CDR2 SYGVQD (reference sequence). Trimming removed 5 bases from V and 3 bases from J, with 8 bases in between. The CDR3 has 13 residues. Here the CDR3 reads CASSSGFGNTIYF. The CDR3 DNA is TGCGCCAGCAGTTCGGGTTTTGGAAACACCATATATTTT.

This CDR3 is CASSLYRDSPLHF. The CDR3 nucleotides read TGTGCCAGCAGCTTATACAGGGATTCACCCCTCCACTTT. This chain connects TRBV7-2 to TRBJ1-6, with a tentative D call TRBD1 (6 bases). Deletions cut 2 bases from V and 8 bases from J, with 7 bases between. CDR3 length: 13 residues. The germline gives CDR1 SGHTA, CDR2 FQGNSA.

This clone was seen just once. This sequence joins TRBV15 and TRBJ2-6; D gene unclear. Per the germline V gene, CDR1 is LNHNV and CDR2 is YYDKDF (reference sequence). V gave up 2 bases and J gave up 4 bases, with 9 bases separating them. The CDR3 runs 15 residues. The CDR3 spells CATSRRPAGANVLTF. In nucleotides, the CDR3 is TGTGCCACCAGCAGAAGACCGGCCGGGGCCAACGTCCTGACTTTC.

This clone was detected once. This chain connects TRBV7-8 to TRBJ2-3, with 8 bases aligning to TRBD1. The CDR3 sequence is 14 residues long. The trim removed 3 bases at V and 5 bases at J, leaving 4 bases unmatched. Germline V gene data show CDR1 as SGHVS and CDR2 as FQNEAQ. The CDR3 nucleotides are TGTGCCAGCAGCTTGGCAGGGGGCAGAGATACGCAGTATTTT. As protein: CASSLAGGRDTQYF.

The CDR3 DNA follows: TGTGCCAGTAGCCCTTCGGAGCGGGGGGTCCTCCATACGCAGTATTTT. Protein: CASSPSERGVLHTQYF. The chain is built from TRBV19 and TRBJ2-3, with 9 bases lining up with TRBD2. Trimming took 6 bases from V and 7 from J; bases not matched to a gene: 14. Germline lookup yields CDR1 LNHDA and CDR2 SQIVND (reference sequence). This CDR3 contains 16 residues. The variable domain in full, with the rest retrieved from reference TRBV19 and TRBJ2-3, is DGGITQSPKYLFRKEGQNVTLSCEQNLNHDAMYWYRQDPGQGLRLIYYSQIVNDFQKGDIAEGYSVSREKKESFPLTVTSAQKNPTAFYLCASSPSERGVLHTQYFGPGTRLTVL.